A single sample is the source of the 32 T cell receptor beta chains below, sequenced in a study of long-term antiretroviral therapy in people with HIV. Sequencing relied on immunoSEQ assay v3.0, run at survey level. Clones were sequenced by immunoSEQ multiplex PCR, and TCRdb holds only the in-frame ones, with some missing. Among 35,000 to 45,000 clones listed, roughly 78% were seen once. The material sequenced was unsorted PBMCs, taken 3.4 years after starting antiretroviral therapy. These receptors all stem from a man aged 30 to 39 with HIV.

V usage is TRBV30 and J usage is TRBJ1-5; D not resolved. Between the trimmed V and J ends, which lost 3 bases and 1 base, there was a span of 7 bases. Per the germline V gene, CDR1 is GTSNPN and CDR2 is SVGIG (reference sequence). The CDR3 covers 13 residues. The CDR3: CAWSVGSNQPQHF. The DNA for the CDR3 is TGTGCCTGGAGCGTTGGGAGCAATCAGCCCCAGCATTTT.

V is TRBV28 and J is TRBJ2-7; the D is unclear. The CDR3 totals 11 residues. CDR1 and CDR2 from the germline V gene are MDHEN and SYDVKM. Trimming pared 1 base from V and 6 bases from J, leaving 4 bases between. The CDR3 sequence: CASSLLGEQYF. The CDR3 coding sequence is TGTGCCAGCAGTTTATTGGGCGAGCAGTACTTC.

The V and J genes are TRBV29-1 and TRBJ2-7; D is possibly TRBD1 or TRBD2 (6 bases each). The V gene lost 4 bases and the J gene lost 2 bases, with 33 bases spanning the gap. CDR3 size: 20 residues. Looked up from germline, CDR1 is SQVTM and CDR2 is ANQGSEA. The DNA for the CDR3 is TGCAGCGTTGCCGGAGTCCGGGACACCTTTGCCCCACTAGCCCCCTACGAGCAGTACTTC. Protein product: CSVAGVRDTFAPLAPYEQYF.

The V gene is TRBV18, the J gene TRBJ2-1; 7 bases agree with TRBD2. There are 17 residues in the CDR3. From germline, CDR1 is KGHSH and CDR2 LQKENI. V lost 4 bases, J lost 7 bases, and 16 bases stayed unmatched. The CDR3, as DNA: TGTGCCAGCTCACTAAGAACGACTAGCACCGTTTTGAATGAGCAGTTCTTC. Protein product: CASSLRTTSTVLNEQFF. The full variable domain, with the rest looked up from reference TRBV18 and TRBJ2-1, is NAGVMQNPRHLVRRRGQEARLRCSPMKGHSHVYWYRQLPEEGLKFMVYLQKENIIDESGMPKERFSAEFPKEGPSILRIQQVVRGDSAAYFCASSLRTTSTVLNEQFFGPGTRLTVL.

In this sample, this clone turned up a few times. The V and J genes are TRBV25-1 and TRBJ1-1, with D perhaps TRBD1 (6 bases). CDR1 and CDR2 (germline): MGHDK, SYGVNS. V lost 4 bases, J lost 5 bases, and 14 bases lay in between. The CDR3 spans 14 residues. The CDR3 loop is CASSGYLQGTEAFF. CDR3 DNA sequence: TGTGCCAGCAGTGGCTACCTTCAGGGGACTGAAGCTTTCTTT.

This clone has just a few counts. This specimen includes other DNA sequences encoding the same CDR3. The J gene is TRBJ2-7, the V gene TRBV29-1; 11 nucleotides line up with TRBD1. CDR1 is SQVTM and CDR2 is ANQGSEA in the germline V gene. The CDR3 length is 14 residues. V lost 1 base and J lost 4; bases outside the gene matches: 3. The CDR3: CSVEVGDRGYEQYF. The CDR3 region has the DNA TGCAGCGTTGAAGTGGGGGACAGGGGGTACGAGCAGTACTTC.

The chain has TRBV27 and TRBJ1-4; D unclear. V was pared by 0 bases and J by 3 bases, with 11 bases between. This CDR3 has 16 amino acids. Germline CDR1 reads MNHEY; CDR2 reads SMNVEV (reference sequence). This CDR3 is CASSLSRRSSNEKLFF. The CDR3 DNA follows: TGTGCCAGCAGTTTATCGCGTCGTAGCTCTAATGAAAAACTGTTTTTT.

The V and J genes are TRBV28 and TRBJ1-5; D unclear. V gave up 3 bases and J gave up 7 bases, with 16 bases separating them. From germline, CDR1 is MDHEN and CDR2 SYDVKM. The CDR3 runs to 15 residues. The CDR3 loop is CASSFPGGGIQPQHF. CDR3 bases: TGTGCCAGCAGTTTTCCGGGAGGAGGCATCCAGCCCCAGCATTTT.

The V and J genes are TRBV6-5 and TRBJ1-3; TRBD1 agrees at 9 bases. Trimming took 6 bases from V and 2 from J; bases not matched to a gene: 5. Germline CDR1 and CDR2: MNHEY and SVGAGI. CDR3 length: 15 amino acids. The CDR3 sequence is CASSKDRGAGNTIYF. The DNA of the CDR3 is TGTGCCAGCAGCAAAGACAGGGGGGCTGGAAACACCATATATTTT.

This chain uses TRBV5-4 with TRBJ2-7; 9 bases agree with TRBD1. In germline, CDR1 is SGHNT, CDR2 YYREEE (reference sequence). Trimming cost V 4 bases and J 4 bases; bases outside gene matches: 6. The CDR3 is made up of 14 amino acids. The CDR3 bases are TGTGCCAGCAGCCCCGGGACAGGGTGGTACGAGCAGTACTTC. This translates into CASSPGTGWYEQYF.

The V gene is TRBV5-1, the J gene TRBJ1-2, with D possibly TRBD1 on 6 matching bases. Trimming cost V 4 bases and J 6 bases, with 16 bases left between them. The germline V gene encodes CDR1 SGHRS and CDR2 YFSETQ. This CDR3 comprises 14 residues. The CDR3 spells CASSRGTRGDGYTF. The DNA for the CDR3 is TGCGCCAGCAGCAGGGGGACAAGAGGGGATGGCTACACCTTC.

This clone occurred a few times. The rearrangement links TRBV5-1 to TRBJ1-3; no clear D gene. The CDR3 is 14 residues long. Germline V lookup: CDR1 SGHRS, CDR2 YFSETQ. V was cut by 0 bases and J by 3 bases, with 7 bases left in between. DNA for the CDR3: TGCGCCAGCAGCTTGGGGCAGCATGGAAACACCATATATTTT. Its translation: CASSLGQHGNTIYF.

The chain carries TRBV7-9 and TRBJ1-1; 7 bases match TRBD1. Trimming at V came to 5 bases and at J to 0 bases, leaving 3 bases not matched to a gene. The CDR3 length is 14 residues. CDR1 is SEHNR and CDR2 is FQNEAQ in the germline V gene (reference sequence). The CDR3 DNA reads as TGTGCCAGCAGCAGGGACAGCTTGAACACTGAAGCTTTCTTT. Protein product: CASSRDSLNTEAFF.

This chain links TRBV2 with TRBJ2-3, with no clear D. CDR3 size: 11 residues. Germline CDR1 reads SNHLY; CDR2 reads FYNNEI. V was trimmed by 3 bases and J by 5 bases, leaving 3 bases between them. Written as DNA, the CDR3 is TGTGCCAGCAGTGATCGAGATACGCAGTATTTT. Translation gives CASSDRDTQYF.

V usage is TRBV28 and J usage is TRBJ2-2, with 8 bases aligning to TRBD1. Germline V lookup: CDR1 MDHEN, CDR2 SYDVKM. The CDR3 totals 16 residues. The J segment lost 4 bases and the V segment lost 2 bases, leaving 6 bases of the junction unmatched. This chain's CDR3 is CASSLTQGAGTGELFF. CDR3 in DNA: TGTGCCAGCAGTTTAACCCAGGGGGCAGGCACCGGGGAGCTGTTTTTT.

This clone was seen only a few times. The chain carries TRBV19 and TRBJ1-5; D uncertain. The V end was cut by 5 bases, the J end by 0 bases, with 11 bases between. The CDR3 spans 15 residues. Germline loops: CDR1 LNHDA, CDR2 SQIVND (reference sequence). CDR3 DNA sequence: TGTGCCAGTAGTTCCCTTCTCTATAGCAATCAGCCCCAGCATTTT. This encodes CASSSLLYSNQPQHF.

The chain carries TRBV6-5 and TRBJ2-1; possibly TRBD2 for D (6 bases). The CDR3 totals 14 residues. Between the trimmed V and J ends, which lost 2 bases and 5 bases, there was a span of 10 bases. Germline-derived CDR1 and CDR2 are MNHEY and SVGAGI. In DNA form, the CDR3 reads TGTGCCAGCAGTTACGGCGGGGACCACAATGAGCAGTTCTTC. This gives the protein CASSYGGDHNEQFF.

The chain uses TRBV2 and TRBJ1-5; TRBD1 might be the D (5 bases). This CDR3 spans 15 amino acids. V shed 2 bases and J shed 1 base, with 9 bases lying between them. Germline V CDR1 and CDR2: SNHLY, FYNNEI. The CDR3: CASSEQGPSNQPQHF. The CDR3, as DNA: TGTGCCAGCAGTGAACAGGGCCCCAGCAATCAGCCCCAGCATTTT.

The J gene is TRBJ1-2, the V gene TRBV30; TRBD1 aligns across 7 bases. After removal of 4 bases from V and 5 bases from J, the junction contained 13 bases not matched to a gene. The germline V gene encodes CDR1 GTSNPN and CDR2 SVGIG (reference sequence). The CDR3 extends over 15 amino acids. The CDR3 loop reads CAWIYAGGWVYGYTF. The CDR3 DNA reads as TGTGCCTGGATTTACGCAGGGGGATGGGTGTATGGCTACACCTTC.

J is TRBJ1-2 and V is TRBV7-9; D is perhaps TRBD1 (5 bases). Trimming took 0 bases from V and 5 from J, leaving 13 bases between them. CDR1 and CDR2 (germline): SEHNR, FQNEAQ (reference sequence). The CDR3 has 15 amino acids. The CDR3 coding sequence is TGTGCCAGCAGCTTAGCTGTAGCAGGGTCTTATGGCTACACCTTC. It codes for CASSLAVAGSYGYTF.

The gene calls are TRBV6-5 and TRBJ1-5; D might be TRBD1 (5 bases). Looked up from germline, CDR1 is MNHEY and CDR2 is SVGAGI. The CDR3 contains 13 residues. Trimming shortened V by 5 bases and J by 8 bases, and 13 bases separated the two germline ends. The CDR3 DNA reads as TGTGCCAGCAGTCCTGGGGGTAGCGAGCCCCAGCATTTT. Amino acids: CASSPGGSEPQHF.

The CDR3 reads CASIRSTEAFF. Here the CDR3 DNA reads TGTGCCAGCATCAGGAGCACTGAAGCTTTCTTT. The chain is built from TRBV6-6 and TRBJ1-1, with D uncertain. Trimming stripped 7 bases from V and 4 bases from J, with 7 bases between. The germline gives CDR1 MNHNY, CDR2 SVGAGI (reference sequence). This CDR3 contains 11 residues.

The chain joins TRBV5-1 to TRBJ2-7, with 9 bases matching TRBD1. Germline lookup yields CDR1 SGHRS and CDR2 YFSETQ. J gave up 6 bases and V 5 bases, and 9 bases lay outside the gene matches. This CDR3 is built from 14 residues. Here the CDR3 reads CASRTGTGYPEQYF. The DNA for the CDR3 is TGCGCCAGCAGAACCGGGACAGGGTATCCCGAGCAGTACTTC.

In nucleotides, the CDR3 is TGTGCCAGCAGTCCCCAGACCTCCTACGAGCAGTACTTC. This codes for CASSPQTSYEQYF. The chain has TRBV25-1 and TRBJ2-7, with D unresolved. V shed 5 bases and J shed 0 bases, with 8 bases lying between them. Germline lookup yields CDR1 MGHDK and CDR2 SYGVNS. The CDR3 sequence is 13 residues long.

The chain uses TRBV30 and TRBJ2-2; 9 nucleotides align to TRBD1. After removal of 2 bases from V and 6 bases from J, the junction contained 4 bases not matched to a gene. The CDR3 covers 14 residues. Germline-derived CDR1 and CDR2 are GTSNPN and SVGIG (reference sequence). CDR3 nucleotide sequence: TGTGCCTGGAGTTCGGGACAGGGCTCCGGGGAGCTGTTTTTT. Its translation: CAWSSGQGSGELFF. The full variable domain, its missing parts supplied by reference TRBV30 and TRBJ2-2, is SQTIHQWPATLVQPVGSPLSLECTVEGTSNPNLYWYRQAAGRGLQLLFYSVGIGQISSEVPQNLSASRPQDRQFILSSKKLLLSDSGFYLCAWSSGQGSGELFFGEGSRLTVL.

V gene TRBV11-2 combines with J gene TRBJ2-2; no reliable D call. Germline CDR1 is SGHAT and CDR2 is FQNNGV. V gave up 4 bases and J gave up 0 bases, with 0 bases separating them. This CDR3 region has 12 residues. The DNA for the CDR3 is TGTGCCAGCAGCTCGAACACCGGGGAGCTGTTTTTT. It yields the protein CASSSNTGELFF.

The rearrangement links TRBV6-6 to TRBJ1-1; maybe TRBD1 (5 bases). Germline V gene sequence: CDR1 MNHNY, CDR2 SVGAGI (reference sequence). There are 14 residues in the CDR3. V dropped 9 bases and J dropped 0 bases, with 14 bases sitting between them. The CDR3 region has the DNA TGTGCCAGTGTCGCGGGGACCATGAACACTGAAGCTTTCTTT. This codes for CASVAGTMNTEAFF.

This chain links TRBV6-5 with TRBJ1-2; TRBD1 is a possible D gene (6 bases). Trimming stripped 0 bases from V and 6 bases from J, with 8 bases between. Germline CDR1 and CDR2: MNHEY and SVGAGI. CDR3 length equals 13 residues. The CDR3 protein is CASSYSGANGYTF. The DNA of the CDR3 is TGTGCCAGCAGTTACTCGGGGGCCAATGGCTACACCTTC.

The chain combines TRBV7-8 with TRBJ2-3; D might be TRBD1 or TRBD2, each matching 5 bases. The length of the CDR3 is 17 residues. The V gene's germline CDR1 is SGHVS and CDR2 FQNEAQ. Trimming shortened V by 6 bases and J by 2 bases, and 21 bases separated the two germline ends. CDR3 region: CASSESGGTFSTDTQYF. CDR3 nucleotides: TGTGCCAGCAGTGAATCAGGTGGGACGTTCTCCACAGATACGCAGTATTTT.

This clone has just a few counts. V gene TRBV28 combines with J gene TRBJ1-5; D is unclear. The CDR3 spans 12 residues. V lost 2 bases and J 5 bases, leaving 4 bases between the germline ends. The germline CDR1 and CDR2 sequences are MDHEN and SYDVKM. CDR3 sequence (DNA): TGTGCCAGCAGTTTAAGGCATCAGCCCCAGCATTTT. Its translation: CASSLRHQPQHF.

J is TRBJ1-5 and V is TRBV28; possibly TRBD1 for D (6 bases). Germline V gene lookup returns CDR1 MDHEN and CDR2 SYDVKM. V was shortened by 5 bases and J by 4 bases, with 15 bases between the two germline ends. The CDR3 has 15 residues. Written as DNA, the CDR3 is TGTGCCAGCAGTGACCTTGCAGGGGCGAATCAGCCCCAGCATTTT. Residues: CASSDLAGANQPQHF.

The V gene is TRBV11-2, the J gene TRBJ1-1; no clear D. The V gene lost 4 bases and the J gene lost 4 bases, with 16 bases spanning the gap. The CDR3 spans 15 residues. CDR1 SGHAT and CDR2 FQNNGV come from the germline V gene. The CDR3 DNA reads TGTGCCAGCAGCTCCACCCCCGGGATGAGCACTGAAGCTTTCTTT. This sequence encodes CASSSTPGMSTEAFF.